Presented here are 28 T cell receptor beta chains from one specimen sequenced in a study of T-cell memory formation after mild COVID-19 (TCRdb year 2021). The library was built by means of 5' RACE. Reads for this sample came from an Illumina NovaSeq 6000. TCRdb passed the public sequencing reads through fastp at Q25 and MiXCR, retaining productive beta sequences. Rows matching on CDR3 protein sequence are summarized as one entry with the most common DNA and genes. The sample includes 160,000 or so distinct CDR3 sequences, with 25% to 40% observed a single time. The ten largest clones take up 9.5% to 15% of the sample. The material sequenced was PBMCs or a T cell subset sorted from them (not recorded which). The receptors were sampled from an adult woman who had mild COVID-19 (a few samples of this study predate the infection). The sample titles of this study are shuffled in the database, so cell type and time point are left out; the donor was told from shared clones.

The chain uses TRBV29-1 and TRBJ2-1; 7 bases are shared with TRBD1. This CDR3 has 11 amino acids. CDR1 and CDR2 (germline): SQVTM, ANQGSEA. The trim removed 6 bases at V and 8 bases at J, leaving 4 bases unmatched. CDR3 amino acids: CSVQQGDEQFF. CDR3 coding DNA: TGCAGCGTCCAGCAGGGGGATGAGCAGTTCTTC.

This clonotype came up a few times. This chain links TRBV7-2 with TRBJ2-3, with D unresolved. V lost 5 bases and J 6 bases, leaving 9 bases between the germline ends. The germline gives CDR1 SGHTA, CDR2 FQGNSA. This CDR3 contains 12 residues. The CDR3 reads CASSQATDTQYF. CDR3 bases: TGTGCCAGCAGCCAGGCTACTGATACGCAGTATTTT.

V is TRBV6-2 or TRBV6-3 and J is TRBJ1-1; possibly TRBD1 for D (5 bases). V was cut by 1 base and J by 0 bases, with 9 bases left in between. The germline CDR1 and CDR2 sequences are MNHEY and SVGEGT. This CDR3 has 15 amino acids. The CDR3 DNA reads as TGTGCCAGCAGTTACTTCGGGACGGTGAACACTGAAGCTTTCTTT. This encodes CASSYFGTVNTEAFF.

This chain connects TRBV4-1 to TRBJ2-4; D remains unclear. From germline, CDR1 is MGHRA and CDR2 YSYEKL. The CDR3 runs 14 residues. V lost 4 bases to trimming and J lost 1 base, with 8 bases between them. CDR3 in DNA: TGCGCCAGCAGCCCGACACAGGCCAAAAACATTCAGTACTTC. Translating it yields CASSPTQAKNIQYF.

The chain is built from TRBV27 and TRBJ2-7; no firm D call. Germline lookup yields CDR1 MNHEY and CDR2 SMNVEV (reference sequence). V gave up 3 bases and J gave up 10 bases, with 13 bases separating them. The CDR3 has 12 residues. The CDR3 sequence: CASSFSGVRQYF. The CDR3 bases are TGTGCCAGCAGTTTTAGTGGAGTCCGTCAGTACTTC.

The rearrangement uses TRBV12-5 and TRBJ2-3; D call uncertain. The germline V gene encodes CDR1 LGHNT and CDR2 FRNRAP. This CDR3 contains 11 residues. Trimming cost V 6 bases and J 5 bases, with 6 bases left between them. CDR3: CASGSVDTQYF. DNA for the CDR3: TGTGCTAGTGGGTCGGTAGATACGCAGTATTTT. Complete variable domain (other parts from reference TRBV12-5 and TRBJ2-3): DARVTQTPRHKVTEMGQEVTMRCQPILGHNTVFWYRQTMMQGLELLAYFRNRAPLDDSGMPKDRFSAEMPDATLATLKIQPSEPRDSAVYFCASGSVDTQYFGPGTRLTVL.

The chain joins TRBV5-1 to TRBJ1-1; 7 bases map to TRBD1. CDR1 and CDR2 (germline): SGHRS, YFSETQ. The CDR3 is 15 residues long. V dropped 4 bases and J dropped 4; count of bases not matched to a gene: 10. This CDR3 reads CASSPHETGLTEAFF. The CDR3 coding sequence is TGCGCCAGCAGCCCACATGAGACAGGGCTCACTGAAGCTTTCTTT. The variable domain in full, completed from reference TRBV5-1 and TRBJ1-1, reads KAGVTQTPRYLIKTRGQQVTLSCSPISGHRSVSWYQQTPGQGLQFLFEYFSETQRNKGNFPGRFSGRQFSNSRSEMNVSTLELGDSALYLCASSPHETGLTEAFFGQGTRLTVV.

This clonotype was found a few times. The chain employs TRBV7-6 and TRBJ2-7; no definite D call. This CDR3 region has 13 residues. V shed 5 bases and J shed 1 base, with 9 bases lying between them. In germline, CDR1 is SGHVS, CDR2 FNYEAQ. In DNA, the CDR3 is TGTGCCAGCAGCCCTCCTCATTCCTACGAGCAGTACTTC. This sequence encodes CASSPPHSYEQYF.

This clonotype was observed a handful of times. The rearrangement joins TRBV19 to TRBJ1-1, with a weak D call TRBD1 (6 bases). Germline assignment: CDR1 LNHDA and CDR2 SQIVND (reference sequence). The CDR3 spans 16 residues. V was cut by 4 bases and J by 4 bases, with 19 bases left in between. This CDR3 reads CASSNHLTGLITEAFF. The CDR3 bases are TGTGCCAGTAGTAACCACCTCACAGGGCTGATCACTGAAGCTTTCTTT.

This clonotype occurred once. The rearrangement uses TRBV25-1 and TRBJ2-1, with 9 nucleotides matching TRBD2. V shed 5 bases, J shed 4 bases, and the junction held 3 bases outside the gene matches. Germline V gene lookup returns CDR1 MGHDK and CDR2 SYGVNS. The CDR3 length is 14 residues. As DNA, the CDR3 is TGTGCCAGCAGTCTAGCGGGGATATACAATGAGCAGTTCTTC. This gives the protein CASSLAGIYNEQFF.

V usage is TRBV4-2 and J usage is TRBJ2-7; maybe TRBD2 (5 bases). The germline V and J ends were trimmed by 1 base and 9 bases, with 25 bases remaining between them. Germline CDR1 reads LGHNA; CDR2 reads YNFKEQ. The CDR3 has 17 amino acids. The CDR3: CASSQGRGSLAVERQYF. DNA of the CDR3: TGTGCCAGCAGCCAAGGACGGGGATCCCTCGCCGTCGAGCGGCAGTACTTC.

The chain combines TRBV7-8 with TRBJ2-2; D is ambiguous. The length of the CDR3 is 15 residues. Germline lookup yields CDR1 SGHVS and CDR2 FQNEAQ. Trimming took 1 base from V and 1 from J, leaving 7 bases between them. The DNA of the CDR3 is TGTGCCAGCAGCTTAGTTCGACAGAACACCGGGGAGCTGTTTTTT. Encoded protein: CASSLVRQNTGELFF.

This clonotype was seen only a few times. The rearrangement joins TRBV12-3 or TRBV12-4 to TRBJ2-1; 8 bases match TRBD2. The CDR3 extends over 15 amino acids. V was clipped by 7 bases and J by 6 bases; unmatched bases: 11. The CDR3 is CASMPTGTSANEQFF. In DNA form, the CDR3 reads TGTGCCAGCATGCCAACCGGGACTAGTGCCAATGAGCAGTTCTTC.

The V gene is TRBV5-1, the J gene TRBJ1-4; 9 bases agree with TRBD1. The ends lost 4 bases at V and 5 bases at J; junction bases unmatched: 3. Germline V CDR1 and CDR2: SGHRS, YFSETQ. The CDR3 length is 14 residues. CDR3 residues: CASSGGTGNEKLFF. For the CDR3, the DNA is TGCGCCAGCAGCGGCGGGACAGGGAATGAAAAACTGTTTTTT.

The chain carries TRBV20-1 and TRBJ2-1; D perhaps matches TRBD2 (6 bases). V shed 5 bases and J shed 10 bases, with 18 bases lying between them. The germline V gene encodes CDR1 DFQATT and CDR2 SNEGSKA (reference sequence). This CDR3 comprises 13 residues. CDR3 DNA sequence: TGCAGTGCTTGGGTATCTCGGGAGAACGAGCAGTTCTTC. As protein: CSAWVSRENEQFF.

The rearrangement joins TRBV12-3 or TRBV12-4 to TRBJ2-3; TRBD2 agrees at 8 bases. This CDR3 region has 16 residues. V lost 6 bases to trimming and J lost 0 bases; unmatched junction nucleotides: 8. CDR3 nucleotide sequence: TGTGCCAGCAGGCCTCCACTAGCGGCAAGCACAGATACGCAGTATTTT. It specifies CASRPPLAASTDTQYF.

The V call is TRBV27, the J call TRBJ2-7; 11 bases are shared with TRBD2. This CDR3 region has 16 residues. Germline CDR1 MNHEY, CDR2 SMNVEV (reference sequence). V gave up 4 bases and J gave up 0 bases; unmatched junction bases: 5. The CDR3 loop is CASSSSGRTSSYEQYF. DNA for the CDR3: TGTGCCAGCAGTTCTAGCGGGAGGACAAGCTCCTACGAGCAGTACTTC.

The sample holds a few counts of this clonotype. This sequence joins TRBV29-1 and TRBJ2-2; D uncertain. Germline CDR1 reads SQVTM; CDR2 reads ANQGSEA. Trimming took off 6 bases at V and 0 bases at J, with 11 bases between the two ends. The CDR3 contains 14 residues. CDR3 DNA sequence: TGCAGCGTGCGATCTGACACGAACACCGGGGAGCTGTTTTTT. Protein product: CSVRSDTNTGELFF.

This clonotype has a handful of counts. The CDR3: CASSHSRADTQYF. The CDR3 region has the DNA TGTGCCAGCAGCCATTCCAGGGCAGATACGCAGTATTTT. The rearrangement joins TRBV3-1 to TRBJ2-3; a weak D match, TRBD1 (5 bases). The germline V gene has CDR1 LGHDT and CDR2 YNNKEL (reference sequence). V lost 3 bases and J 4 bases, leaving 8 bases between the germline ends. The CDR3 consists of 13 residues.

The V call is TRBV6-4, the J call TRBJ2-1; weak D call: TRBD2 (6 bases). Germline lookup yields CDR1 MRHNA and CDR2 SNTAGT. The CDR3 is made up of 16 amino acids. Trimming shortened V by 0 bases and J by 9 bases, and 18 bases separated the two germline ends. This CDR3 reads CASSDSNPPLGGEQFF. CDR3 coding DNA: TGTGCCAGCAGTGACTCGAATCCGCCCCTCGGGGGTGAGCAGTTCTTC.

The sample holds many counts of this clonotype. V usage is TRBV7-9 and J usage is TRBJ2-5; no definite D call. The CDR3 has 12 amino acids. Per germline, CDR1 SEHNR and CDR2 FQNEAQ (reference sequence). The V end was cut by 0 bases, the J end by 5 bases, with 4 bases between. The CDR3 reads CASSLAGETQYF. DNA of the CDR3: TGTGCCAGCAGCTTAGCAGGGGAGACCCAGTACTTC. The variable domain in full, with the rest retrieved from reference TRBV7-9 and TRBJ2-5, is DTGVSQNPRHKITKRGQNVTFRCDPISEHNRLYWYRQTLGQGPEFLTYFQNEAQLEKSRLLSDRFSAERPKGSFSTLEIQRTEQGDSAMYLCASSLAGETQYFGPGTRLLVL.

This clonotype was recorded a few times. The genes are TRBV4-3 and TRBJ1-2; no clear D. V lost 0 bases and J lost 0, with 11 bases in between. Looked up from germline, CDR1 is LGHNA and CDR2 is YSLEER. CDR3 length: 16 amino acids. CDR3 region: CASSQDGPPTNYGYTF. In nucleotides, the CDR3 is TGCGCCAGCAGCCAAGATGGGCCGCCGACTAACTATGGCTACACCTTC.

The chain combines TRBV29-1 with TRBJ2-2; D uncertain. This CDR3 is built from 13 residues. CDR1 SQVTM and CDR2 ANQGSEA come from the germline V gene. V lost 4 bases to trimming and J lost 4 bases, with 10 bases between them. CDR3 nucleotide sequence: TGCAGCGTTGTACGTTCGACCACCGGGGAGCTGTTTTTT. Translated: CSVVRSTTGELFF.

The chain has TRBV21-1 and TRBJ2-4; TRBD2 is the table's D call and was not checked against the DNA. TRBV21-1 is an annotated pseudogene. The CDR3 is 17 residues long. CDR3 DNA: TGTGCCAGCAGCAAACCCTCTAGCGGGAGGGATAAAAACATTCAGTACTTC. Residues: CASSKPSSGRDKNIQYF.

This clonotype was detected a few times. This chain connects TRBV12-3 or TRBV12-4 to TRBJ1-5, with D uncertain. This CDR3 has 13 amino acids. V was clipped by 2 bases and J by 4 bases, with 6 bases between them. CDR3 nucleotide sequence: TGTGCCAGCAGTTTAACGGGGAATCAGCCCCAGCATTTT. Protein product: CASSLTGNQPQHF.

Many counts were recorded for this clonotype. V and J are TRBV7-2 and TRBJ1-1, with 7 bases lining up with TRBD1. CDR3 length: 15 amino acids. Germline CDR1 SGHTA, CDR2 FQGNSA. After removal of 3 bases from V and 4 bases from J, the junction contained 8 bases not matched to a gene. CDR3 bases: TGTGCCAGCAGCTTCCAAAACGCAGGGGGCACTGAAGCTTTCTTT. Translation: CASSFQNAGGTEAFF.

This clonotype was detected only once. This sequence joins TRBV20-1 and TRBJ2-7, with TRBD1 matching over 7 bases. In germline, CDR1 is DFQATT, CDR2 SNEGSKA (reference sequence). Trimming took 0 bases from V and 0 from J; bases not matched to a gene: 5. The CDR3 loop spans 15 amino acids. The chain's CDR3 is CSARDKYRGSYEQYF. DNA of the CDR3: TGCAGTGCTAGAGATAAGTACAGGGGCTCCTACGAGCAGTACTTC.

J is TRBJ2-1 and V is TRBV12-3 or TRBV12-4; weak D call: TRBD1 (7 bases). Trimming removed 6 bases at V and 7 bases at J, with 13 bases between. CDR3 length equals 13 residues. In DNA form, the CDR3 reads TGTGCCAGCAGCGCCTCAGGGGGGAATGAGCAGTTCTTC. It yields the protein CASSASGGNEQFF.